Following are 7 T cell receptor beta chains from one sample sequenced in a study of TIL therapy for anti-PD-1-resistant metastatic lung cancer. Time point noted: pre-treatment sample, taken before nivolumab and TIL therapy. Tumor tissue came from excised metastases, mostly pleural nodules or supraclavicular lymph nodes. This was the immunoSEQ v3 assay. TCRdb keeps only in-frame clones here, not all; method: immunoSEQ multiplex PCR. The table lists 95,000 or so clones, roughly 65% of them singletons. The specimen comprised tumor tissue, sampled at baseline. Receptor source: a person aged 25-85 years with non-small cell lung cancer.

This chain joins TRBV10-1 and TRBJ2-3; tentatively, D is TRBD2 (6 bases). The germline CDR1 and CDR2 sequences are WNHNN and SYGVQD (reference sequence). The V gene lost 3 bases and the J gene lost 14 bases, with 15 bases spanning the gap. CDR3 length: 12 residues. The CDR3 region has the DNA TGCGCCAGCAGTGACTTACGGGAGCCTGCGTATTTT. Translated, it gives CASSDLREPAYF.

This clone was seen a handful of times. The V and J genes are TRBV7-8 and TRBJ1-6; a weak D match, TRBD1 (6 bases). From germline, CDR1 is SGHVS and CDR2 FQNEAQ. V lost 0 bases and J 8 bases, leaving 14 bases between the germline ends. The CDR3 is 16 residues long. CDR3 DNA sequence: TGTGCCAGCAGCTTAGCGGCAGGGGTGATTTATTCACCCCTCCACTTT. This gives the protein CASSLAAGVIYSPLHF.

J is TRBJ2-2 and V is TRBV28; D remains unclear. Trimming removed 7 bases at V and 5 bases at J, with 17 bases between. The CDR3 spans 15 residues. Looked up from germline, CDR1 is MDHEN and CDR2 is SYDVKM. The CDR3 DNA follows: TGTGCCAGCAAGCAGGAGACACTCTTAACCGGGGAGCTGTTTTTT. This sequence encodes CASKQETLLTGELFF. The full variable domain, rest sourced from reference TRBV28 and TRBJ2-2, is DVKVTQSSRYLVKRTGEKVFLECVQDMDHENMFWYRQDPGLGLRLIYFSYDVKMKEKGDIPEGYSVSREKKERFSLILESASTNQTSMYLCASKQETLLTGELFFGEGSRLTVL.

This clone has just a few counts. This sequence joins TRBV14 and TRBJ2-3; D may match TRBD1 or TRBD2 (5 bases each). Trimming took 3 bases from V and 3 from J, leaving 19 bases between them. The CDR3 totals 17 residues. From germline, CDR1 is SGHDN and CDR2 FVKESK. This chain's CDR3 is CASSHRLIGTQTDTQYF. The CDR3 DNA reads TGTGCCAGCAGCCACAGACTTATCGGGACCCAAACAGATACGCAGTATTTT.

This clone was seen a handful of times. V and J are TRBV5-6 and TRBJ1-3; D is undetermined. V lost 4 bases and J lost 3, with 8 bases in between. CDR1 is SGHDT, CDR2 YYEEEE, per germline. This CDR3 has 13 residues. The CDR3 DNA is TGTGCCAGCAGCCCTCAGTATGGAAACACCATATATTTT. Translated, it gives CASSPQYGNTIYF.

This chain joins TRBV28 and TRBJ1-6; D is unclear. Trimming removed 3 bases from V and 0 bases from J, with 15 bases in between. In germline, CDR1 is MDHEN, CDR2 SYDVKM. CDR3 length: 18 amino acids. The DNA of the CDR3 is TGTGCCAGCAGTTTGGCGGACCGAACTAGCTCCTATAATTCACCCCTCCACTTT. This translates into CASSLADRTSSYNSPLHF.

The sample holds a few counts of this clone. V is TRBV2 and J is TRBJ2-7; TRBD1 might be the D (6 bases). This CDR3 comprises 15 residues. With 2 bases removed from V and 3 bases from J, the gap between germline ends came to 14 bases. The V gene's germline CDR1 is SNHLY and CDR2 FYNNEI. This CDR3 reads CASSEPTGQVYEQYF. The CDR3 nucleotides read TGTGCCAGCAGTGAACCCACAGGGCAGGTCTACGAGCAGTACTTC.